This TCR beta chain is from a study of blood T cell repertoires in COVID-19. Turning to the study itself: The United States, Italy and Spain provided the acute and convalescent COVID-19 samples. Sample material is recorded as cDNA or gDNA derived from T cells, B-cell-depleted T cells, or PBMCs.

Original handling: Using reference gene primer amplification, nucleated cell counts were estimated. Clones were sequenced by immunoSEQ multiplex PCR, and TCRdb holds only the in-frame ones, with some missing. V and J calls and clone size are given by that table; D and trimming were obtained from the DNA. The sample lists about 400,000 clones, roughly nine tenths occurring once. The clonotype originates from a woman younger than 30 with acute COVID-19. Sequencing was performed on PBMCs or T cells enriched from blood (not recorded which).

CDR3: CAISEVRGYTF. CDR3 bases: TGTGCCATCAGTGAGGTGAGGGGCTACACCTTC. The chain couples TRBV10-3 to TRBJ1-2; D call uncertain. This CDR3 spans 11 amino acids. Germline-derived CDR1 and CDR2 are ENHRY and SYGVKD. The V end was cut by 2 bases, the J end by 8 bases, with 6 bases between.